One TCR beta chain is described in this entry. The V end lost 5 bases, the J end lost 4 bases, and 15 bases lay between the germline ends. Germline V gene sequence: CDR1 SGHTA, CDR2 FQGTGA. The CDR3 loop spans 14 amino acids. These data originate in a study of blood T cell repertoires in COVID-19. Repertoires were generated with immunoSEQ multiplex PCR, while TCRdb's copy carries only in-frame clones and drops some. The sample records about 180,000 clones, roughly 84% being singletons. This TCR came from a man older than 75 with COVID-19, enrolled during active disease. The V gene is TRBV7-3, the J gene TRBJ2-7, with D perhaps matching TRBD1 (5 bases). The sample consisted of peripheral blood. CDR3: CASSPNSGHYEQYF. The CDR3 DNA reads TGTGCCAGCAGCCCTAACAGTGGACATTACGAGCAGTACTTC.